This TCR beta chain was profiled in a study of blood T cell repertoires in COVID-19. Overall study: The United States, Italy and Spain supplied acute and convalescent COVID-19 samples. PBMCs, B-cell-depleted T cells, or T cells provided the cDNA or gDNA that made up the material.

V was clipped by 0 bases and J by 10 bases; unmatched bases: 6. The length of the CDR3 is 15 residues. Germline V gene lookup returns CDR1 LGHDT and CDR2 YNNKEL (reference sequence). Original processing notes: Reference gene primer amplification gave estimated nucleated cell counts. The protocol was immunoSEQ multiplex PCR, while the TCRdb copy is restricted to in-frame clones and leaves out a portion. V and J calls and clone size are those listed in that table; D and trimming were worked out from the DNA. This table has some 91,000 clones, over 65% appearing once. Sequencing was carried out using peripheral blood. J is TRBJ1-6 and V is TRBV3-1 (or the pseudogene TRBV3-2); 7 bases are a match to TRBD1. The clonotype was recovered from a human donor in a cohort sampled during active COVID-19. CDR3 protein: CASSQEATGSSPLHF. CDR3 DNA sequence: TGTGCCAGCAGCCAAGAGGCGACAGGGAGCTCACCCCTCCACTTT.